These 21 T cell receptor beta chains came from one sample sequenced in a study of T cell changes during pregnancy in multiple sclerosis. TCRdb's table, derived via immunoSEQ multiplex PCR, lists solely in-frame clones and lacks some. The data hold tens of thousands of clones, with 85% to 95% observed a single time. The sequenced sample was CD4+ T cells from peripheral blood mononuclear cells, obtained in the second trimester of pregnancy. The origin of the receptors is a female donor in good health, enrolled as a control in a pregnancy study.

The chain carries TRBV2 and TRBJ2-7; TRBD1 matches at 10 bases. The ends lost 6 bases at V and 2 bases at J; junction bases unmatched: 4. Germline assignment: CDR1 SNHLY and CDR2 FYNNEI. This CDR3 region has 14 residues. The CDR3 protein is CASRGTGAAYEQYF. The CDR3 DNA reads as TGTGCCAGCAGGGGGACAGGGGCCGCCTACGAGCAGTACTTC.

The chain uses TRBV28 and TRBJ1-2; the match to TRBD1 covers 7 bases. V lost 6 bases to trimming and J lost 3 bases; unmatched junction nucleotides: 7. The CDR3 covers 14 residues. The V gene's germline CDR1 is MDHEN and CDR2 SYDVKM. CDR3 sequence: CASRTTGLDYGYTF. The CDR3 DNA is TGTGCCAGCAGAACGACAGGGTTGGACTATGGCTACACCTTC.

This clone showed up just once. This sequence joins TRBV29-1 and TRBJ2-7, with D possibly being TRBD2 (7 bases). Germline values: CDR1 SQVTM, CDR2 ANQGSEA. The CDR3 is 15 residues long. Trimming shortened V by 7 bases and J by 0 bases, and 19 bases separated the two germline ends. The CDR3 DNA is TGCAGCGCTGGGGGGGGCACAGGGAGCTCCTACGAGCAGTACTTC. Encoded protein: CSAGGGTGSSYEQYF.

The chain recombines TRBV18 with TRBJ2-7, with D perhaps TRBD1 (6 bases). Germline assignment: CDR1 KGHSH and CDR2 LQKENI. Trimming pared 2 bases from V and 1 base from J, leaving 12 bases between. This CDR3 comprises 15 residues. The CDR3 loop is CASSPSRDTSYEQYF. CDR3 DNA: TGTGCCAGCTCACCAAGCCGGGACACGTCCTACGAGCAGTACTTC.

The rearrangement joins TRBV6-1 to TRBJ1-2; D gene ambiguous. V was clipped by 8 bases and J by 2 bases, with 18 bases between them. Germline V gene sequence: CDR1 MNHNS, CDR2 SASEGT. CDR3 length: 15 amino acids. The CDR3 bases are TGTGCCAGCCCGAGGGAGGGCAGGAGAAACTATGGCTACACCTTC. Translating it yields CASPREGRRNYGYTF.

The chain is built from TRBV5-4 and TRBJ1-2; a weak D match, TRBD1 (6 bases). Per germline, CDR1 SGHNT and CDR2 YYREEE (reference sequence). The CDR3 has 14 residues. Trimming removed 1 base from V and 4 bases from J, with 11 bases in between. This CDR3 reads CASSLYRETYGYTF. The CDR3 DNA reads TGTGCCAGCAGCTTGTACAGGGAAACCTATGGCTACACCTTC.

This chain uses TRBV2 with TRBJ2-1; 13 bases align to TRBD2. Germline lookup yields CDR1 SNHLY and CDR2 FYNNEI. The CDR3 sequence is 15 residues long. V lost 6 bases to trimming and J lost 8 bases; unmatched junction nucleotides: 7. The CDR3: CASRGLAGDRDEQFF. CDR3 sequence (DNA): TGTGCCAGCAGAGGACTAGCGGGAGATCGCGATGAGCAGTTCTTC.

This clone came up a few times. The DNA for the CDR3 is TGTGCCAGCAGTGAAACCCCGCAGGGCATAGACGATGGCTACACCTTC. Its translation is CASSETPQGIDDGYTF. This rearrangement joins TRBV6-1 to TRBJ1-2; perhaps TRBD1 as D (5 bases). The V gene's germline CDR1 is MNHNS and CDR2 SASEGT. Between the trimmed V and J ends, which lost 2 bases and 6 bases, there was a span of 19 bases. CDR3 length equals 16 residues.

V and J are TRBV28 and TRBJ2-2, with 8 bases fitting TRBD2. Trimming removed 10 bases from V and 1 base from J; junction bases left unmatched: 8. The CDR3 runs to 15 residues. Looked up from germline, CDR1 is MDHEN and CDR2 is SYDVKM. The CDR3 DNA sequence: TGTGCCACCCGTCGGGCGGGGGGGAACACCGGGGAGCTGTTTTTT. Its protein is CATRRAGGNTGELFF.

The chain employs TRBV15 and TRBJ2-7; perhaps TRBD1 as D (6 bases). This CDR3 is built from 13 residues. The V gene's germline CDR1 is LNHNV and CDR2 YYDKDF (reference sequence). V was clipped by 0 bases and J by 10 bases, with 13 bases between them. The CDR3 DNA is TGTGCCACCAGCAGAGATCTCCCAGGGGAACAGTACTTC. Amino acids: CATSRDLPGEQYF. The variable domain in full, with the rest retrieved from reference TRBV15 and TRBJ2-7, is DAMVIQNPRYQVTQFGKPVTLSCSQTLNHNVMYWYQQKSSQAPKLLFHYYDKDFNNEADTPDNFQSRRPNTSFCFLDIRSPGLGDTAMYLCATSRDLPGEQYFGPGTRLTVT.

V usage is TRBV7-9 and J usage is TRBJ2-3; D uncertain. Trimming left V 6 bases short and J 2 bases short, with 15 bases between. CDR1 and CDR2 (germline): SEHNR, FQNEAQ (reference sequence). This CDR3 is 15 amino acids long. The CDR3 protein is CASSPKLRFTDTQYF. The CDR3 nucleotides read TGTGCCAGCAGTCCTAAACTACGTTTCACAGATACGCAGTATTTT.

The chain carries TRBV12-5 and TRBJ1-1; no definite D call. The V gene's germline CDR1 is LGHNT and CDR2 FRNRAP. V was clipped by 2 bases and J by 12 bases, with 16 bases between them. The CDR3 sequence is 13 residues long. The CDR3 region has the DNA TGTGCTAGTGGTTTGCCCCAAGGAGGGAAAACTTTCTTT. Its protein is CASGLPQGGKTFF.

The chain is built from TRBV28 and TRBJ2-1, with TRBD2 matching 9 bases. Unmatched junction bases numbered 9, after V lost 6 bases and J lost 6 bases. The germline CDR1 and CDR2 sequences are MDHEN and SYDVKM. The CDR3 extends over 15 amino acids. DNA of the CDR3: TGTGCCAGCAGGCAACCTGGGCGGGAGGGCAATGAGCAGTTCTTC. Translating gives CASRQPGREGNEQFF.

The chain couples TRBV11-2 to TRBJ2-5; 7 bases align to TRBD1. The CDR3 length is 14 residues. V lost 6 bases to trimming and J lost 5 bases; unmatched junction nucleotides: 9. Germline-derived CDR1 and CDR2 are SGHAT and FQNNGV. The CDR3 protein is CASRDTGVGETQYF. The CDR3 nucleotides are TGTGCCAGCAGAGATACAGGGGTGGGGGAGACCCAGTACTTC.

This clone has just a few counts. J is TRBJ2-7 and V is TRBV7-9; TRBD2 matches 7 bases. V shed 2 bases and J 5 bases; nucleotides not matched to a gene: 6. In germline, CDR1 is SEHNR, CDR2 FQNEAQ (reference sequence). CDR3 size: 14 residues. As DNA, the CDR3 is TGTGCCAGCAGCTTAAACGGCGGGAGCGACGAGCAGTACTTC. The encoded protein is CASSLNGGSDEQYF.

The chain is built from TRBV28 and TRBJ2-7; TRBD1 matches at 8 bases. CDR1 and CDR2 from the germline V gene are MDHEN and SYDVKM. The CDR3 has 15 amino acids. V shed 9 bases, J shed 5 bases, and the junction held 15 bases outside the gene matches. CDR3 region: CASRQGPVASHEQYF. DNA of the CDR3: TGTGCCAGTAGACAGGGGCCGGTAGCTTCCCACGAGCAGTACTTC.

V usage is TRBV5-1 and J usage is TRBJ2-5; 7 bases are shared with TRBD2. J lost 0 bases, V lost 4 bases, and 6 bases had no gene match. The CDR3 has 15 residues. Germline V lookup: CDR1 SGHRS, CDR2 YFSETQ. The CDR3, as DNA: TGCGCCAGCAGCATGCGGAGCGGGAACCAAGAGACCCAGTACTTC. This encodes CASSMRSGNQETQYF.

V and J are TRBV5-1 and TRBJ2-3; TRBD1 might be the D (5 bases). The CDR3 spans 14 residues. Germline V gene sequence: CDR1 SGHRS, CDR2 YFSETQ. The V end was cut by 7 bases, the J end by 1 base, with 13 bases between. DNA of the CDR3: TGCGCCAGCTGCCTCTTAGGGGGCACAGATACGCAGTATTTT. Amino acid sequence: CASCLLGGTDTQYF. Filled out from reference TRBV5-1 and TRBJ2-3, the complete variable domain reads KAGVTQTPRYLIKTRGQQVTLSCSPISGHRSVSWYQQTPGQGLQFLFEYFSETQRNKGNFPGRFSGRQFSNSRSEMNVSTLELGDSALYLCASCLLGGTDTQYFGPGTRLTVL.

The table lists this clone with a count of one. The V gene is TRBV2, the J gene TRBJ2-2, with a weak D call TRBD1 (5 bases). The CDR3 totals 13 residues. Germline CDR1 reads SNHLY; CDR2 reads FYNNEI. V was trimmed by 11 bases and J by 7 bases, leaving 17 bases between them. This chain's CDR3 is CADSPRQYGELFF. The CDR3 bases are TGTGCCGACAGCCCAAGGCAGTACGGGGAGCTGTTTTTT.

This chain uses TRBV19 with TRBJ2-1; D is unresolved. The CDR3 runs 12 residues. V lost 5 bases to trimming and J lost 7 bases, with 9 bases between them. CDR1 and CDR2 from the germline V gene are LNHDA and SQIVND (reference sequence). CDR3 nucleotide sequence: TGTGCCAGTAGTGTCAAGCCTAATGAGCAGTTCTTC. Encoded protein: CASSVKPNEQFF.

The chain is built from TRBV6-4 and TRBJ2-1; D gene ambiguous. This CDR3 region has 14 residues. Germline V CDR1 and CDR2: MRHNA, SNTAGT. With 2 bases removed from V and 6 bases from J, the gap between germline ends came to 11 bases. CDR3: CASSDETGLNEQFF. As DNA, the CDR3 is TGTGCCAGCAGTGACGAGACTGGCCTCAATGAGCAGTTCTTC.